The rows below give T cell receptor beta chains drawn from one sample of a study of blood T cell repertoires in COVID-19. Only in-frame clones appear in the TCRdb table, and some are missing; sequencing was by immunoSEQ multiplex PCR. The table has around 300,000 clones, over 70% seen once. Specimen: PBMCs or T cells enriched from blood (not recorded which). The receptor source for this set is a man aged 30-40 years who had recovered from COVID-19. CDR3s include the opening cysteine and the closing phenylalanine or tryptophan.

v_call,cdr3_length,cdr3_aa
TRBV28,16,CASSFYPGQGRDEQYF
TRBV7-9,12,CASSLDEYTIYF
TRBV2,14,CASDPADRLGGYTF
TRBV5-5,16,CASSFLGQGFQETQYF
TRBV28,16,CASSLRGYYRRDTQYF
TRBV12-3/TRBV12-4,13,CASSHGTYNEQFF
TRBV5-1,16,CASSLEGLGRPDTQYF
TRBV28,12,CASSLGTPEAFF
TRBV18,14,CASSPRDRASEQYF
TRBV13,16,CASSREGQGGYNEQFF
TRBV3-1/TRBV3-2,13,CASSQDYQGTYTF
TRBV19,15,CASSITGRGNQPQHF
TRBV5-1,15,CASSLRGSSYNEQFF
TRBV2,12,CASSDNRGEQYF
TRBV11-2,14,CASSSWTHNYGYTF
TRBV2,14,CASSEVRTNYGYTF
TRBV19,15,CASSSRQGQTYEQYF
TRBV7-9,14,CASSTDRRNYGYTF
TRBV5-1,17,CASSLQGQGLYGETQYF
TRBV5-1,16,CASRGLAGDVQETQYF
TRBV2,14,CASSLLAPQDTQYF
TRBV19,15,CASMENLDRVQPQHF
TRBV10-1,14,CASRTRGGNQPQHF
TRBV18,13,CASSQGDLTEAFF
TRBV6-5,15,CASSHSLGGNTEAFF
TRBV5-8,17,CASQVTGLAENTGELFF
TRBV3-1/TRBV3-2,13,CASSQTGNSPLHF
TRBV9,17,CASSPTGVTSSGNTIYF
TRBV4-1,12,CASPGGKETQYF
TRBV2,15,CASSESWGGFGEQYF
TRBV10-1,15,CASEPQDRNTGELFF
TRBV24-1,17,CATSDPTPGSGANVLTF
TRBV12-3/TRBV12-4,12,CASSAHQETQYF
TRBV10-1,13,CASSESGGEKLFF
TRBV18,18,CASSPRDRGHSYNSPLHF
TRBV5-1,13,CASRTRESYGYTF
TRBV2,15,CASSEFRGLPYEQYF
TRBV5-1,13,CASSWDRSYEQYF
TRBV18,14,CASASGQGNTEAFF
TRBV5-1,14,CASSWTGSNSPLHF
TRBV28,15,CASLPERGRYNEQFF
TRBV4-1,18,CASSILEPSGQGRSPLHF
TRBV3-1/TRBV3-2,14,CASSQDYREYEQYF
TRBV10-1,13,CASSAQANYGYTF